A single sample is the source of the 27 T cell receptor beta chains below, sequenced in a study of identical twins. TCRdb re-analysed the 5' RACE reads in MiXCR, keeping a single row per CDR3 protein. Among 1,800,000 or so distinct CDR3 sequences listed, under 35% were seen once. What was sequenced was cord blood. These receptors all stem from a newborn girl in good health.

The chain has TRBV7-2 and TRBJ1-1; D not certain. The CDR3 has 14 amino acids. Trimming cost V 3 bases and J 0 bases, with 8 bases left between them. CDR1 is SGHTA, CDR2 FQGNSA, per germline. The CDR3 DNA sequence: TGTGCCAGCAGCTTGACCGATTTGAACACTGAAGCTTTCTTT. Translated, it gives CASSLTDLNTEAFF.

The chain employs TRBV11-2 and TRBJ2-5, with D perhaps TRBD2 (6 bases). The germline gives CDR1 SGHAT, CDR2 FQNNGV. The CDR3 consists of 14 residues. With 3 bases removed from V and 11 bases from J, the gap between germline ends came to 19 bases. This CDR3 is CASSLGSGHNEQYF. CDR3 nucleotide sequence: TGTGCCAGCAGCTTGGGGAGCGGGCACAATGAGCAGTACTTC. Together with reference TRBV11-2 and TRBJ2-5, the CDR3 gives the full variable domain: EAGVAQSPRYKIIEKRQSVAFWCNPISGHATLYWYQQILGQGPKLLIQFQNNGVVDDSQLPKDRFSAERLKGVDSTLKIQPAKLEDSAVYLCASSLGSGHNEQYFGPGTRLLVL.

This clonotype was counted at least ten times. One junction end disagrees with the germline gene, perhaps due to a read error. The chain carries TRBV7-8 and TRBJ2-4, with TRBD2 identical over 12 bases. CDR1 and CDR2 from the germline V gene are SGHVS and FQNEAQ. CDR3 length: 16 amino acids. This CDR3 reads CASSLGLAGAKNIQYF. Here the CDR3 DNA reads TGCGCCAGCAGCTTGGGACTAGCGGGAGCCAAAAACATTCAGTACTTC.

This sequence joins TRBV5-6 and TRBJ2-1, with 7 bases identical to TRBD2. CDR3 length equals 18 residues. After removal of 1 base from V and 0 bases from J, the junction contained 10 bases not matched to a gene. The germline CDR1 and CDR2 sequences are SGHDT and YYEEEE. The CDR3 reads CASSLSGNGGSSYNEQFF. The CDR3 nucleotides are TGTGCCAGCAGCTTGTCAGGGAATGGCGGGAGCTCCTACAATGAGCAGTTCTTC.

To note about this clonotype: This may come from a read error, since a much larger clone is one base off. The chain's CDR3 is CASKERRDSCYTF. The CDR3 nucleotides are TGCGCCAGCAAGGAACGCAGGGACAGTTGCTACACCTTC. V and J are TRBV5-1 and TRBJ1-2; 7 nucleotides agree with TRBD1. Per germline, CDR1 SGHRS and CDR2 YFSETQ. The CDR3 covers 13 residues. J lost 9 bases, V lost 6 bases, and 11 bases had no gene match.

A few counts support this clonotype. This sequence joins TRBV5-1 and TRBJ1-2; D is unclear. The CDR3 has 15 residues. V dropped 5 bases and J dropped 5 bases, with 19 bases sitting between them. CDR1 is SGHRS and CDR2 is YFSETQ in the germline V gene. The CDR3 DNA follows: TGCGCCAGCAGTCCTCGGACGGAGTCTCCGTATGGCTACACCTTC. Encoded protein: CASSPRTESPYGYTF.

The chain employs TRBV24-1 and TRBJ2-2, with D perhaps TRBD1 (6 bases). CDR3 length equals 14 residues. Trimming cost V 2 bases and J 6 bases, with 9 bases left between them. Germline V CDR1 and CDR2: KGHDR, SFDVKD. In DNA form, the CDR3 reads TGTGCCACCAGTGATTCGGGACAATCCGGGGAGCTGTTTTTT. Protein sequence: CATSDSGQSGELFF.

This clonotype came up a few times. The V call is TRBV29-1, the J call TRBJ1-4; TRBD1 aligns across 7 bases. V gave up 6 bases and J gave up 3 bases; unmatched junction bases: 4. Germline CDR1 and CDR2: SQVTM and ANQGSEA. The CDR3 has 13 residues. CDR3 sequence (DNA): TGCAGCGTCCGAGACAGGGCTAATGAAAAACTGTTTTTT. Translated: CSVRDRANEKLFF.

The chain carries TRBV20-1 and TRBJ2-1, with D possibly matching TRBD2 (6 bases). This CDR3 contains 13 residues. The germline V gene encodes CDR1 DFQATT and CDR2 SNEGSKA (reference sequence). V was shortened by 6 bases and J by 4 bases, with 13 bases between the two germline ends. The CDR3 region is CSAGGGIYNEQFF. CDR3 DNA: TGCAGTGCCGGGGGTGGGATATACAATGAGCAGTTCTTC.

A few counts support this clonotype. The CDR3 sequence is CSARVRQGRQPQHF. DNA of the CDR3: TGCAGTGCTAGAGTTCGACAGGGAAGACAGCCCCAGCATTTT. The rearrangement links TRBV20-1 to TRBJ1-5, with 7 bases matching TRBD1. Looked up from germline, CDR1 is DFQATT and CDR2 is SNEGSKA (reference sequence). V was clipped by 1 base and J by 7 bases; unmatched bases: 7. The CDR3 sequence is 14 residues long.

V usage is TRBV4-1 and J usage is TRBJ2-3, with D tentatively TRBD2 (6 bases). V was trimmed by 1 base and J by 4 bases, leaving 12 bases between them. This CDR3 has 15 residues. Germline CDR1 and CDR2: MGHRA and YSYEKL. The CDR3 region has the DNA TGCGCCAGCAGCCAAGGCGCGGGGTCGGCAGATACGCAGTATTTT. It codes for CASSQGAGSADTQYF.

This sequence joins TRBV13 and TRBJ2-3; 11 bases align to TRBD2. Germline V gene data show CDR1 as PRHDT and CDR2 as FYEKMQ (reference sequence). The CDR3 spans 17 residues. Trimming at V came to 4 bases and at J to 2 bases, leaving 8 bases not matched to a gene. The CDR3 loop is CASSSTRLAGTTDTQYF. The CDR3 DNA follows: TGTGCCAGCAGCTCGACCCGACTAGCGGGGACCACAGATACGCAGTATTTT.

A single count supports this clonotype. This chain links TRBV24-1 with TRBJ2-2, with D perhaps matching TRBD1 (6 bases). This CDR3 comprises 15 residues. V dropped 7 bases and J dropped 4 bases, with 15 bases sitting between them. Germline CDR1 reads KGHDR; CDR2 reads SFDVKD. The CDR3 bases are TGTGCCACCAGGGGGTCTGAGGGGGTCACCGGGGAGCTGTTTTTT. Translated: CATRGSEGVTGELFF.

This chain uses TRBV4-1 with TRBJ2-1; TRBD1 might be the D (6 bases). The CDR3 consists of 14 residues. With 5 bases removed from V and 7 bases from J, the gap between germline ends came to 15 bases. Germline CDR1 and CDR2: MGHRA and YSYEKL. The CDR3 region is CASSLQGPGNEQFF. DNA for the CDR3: TGCGCCAGCAGCTTGCAGGGGCCTGGGAATGAGCAGTTCTTC.

This clonotype has more than one count but fewer than ten. The chain uses TRBV12-3 or TRBV12-4 and TRBJ2-1; 14 bases agree with TRBD2. This CDR3 comprises 16 residues. The trim removed 4 bases at V and 5 bases at J, leaving 4 bases unmatched. The CDR3 sequence: CASSSWTSGRNNEQFF. CDR3 DNA sequence: TGTGCCAGCAGTTCCTGGACTAGCGGGAGGAACAATGAGCAGTTCTTC.

This clonotype was observed at least ten times. The V call is TRBV9, the J call TRBJ1-5; the D gene is possibly TRBD1 (6 bases). CDR1 and CDR2 (germline): SGDLS, YYNGEE. Between the trimmed V and J ends, which lost 5 bases and 7 bases, there was a span of 13 bases. There are 13 residues in the CDR3. The CDR3 DNA reads as TGTGCCAGCAGTGCTACAGGGAACCAGCCCCAGCATTTT. This gives the protein CASSATGNQPQHF.

This chain joins TRBV12-3 or TRBV12-4 and TRBJ2-4; D might be TRBD2 (6 bases). TRBJ2-7 matches the DNA end more closely, so the J call is doubtful. This CDR3 spans 12 amino acids. CDR3 region: CASSAGRNEQYF. Here the CDR3 DNA reads TGTGCCAGCAGTGCGGGAAGAAACGAGCAGTACTTC.

The chain joins TRBV4-2 to TRBJ2-2; TRBD1 is a possible D gene (7 bases). V lost 4 bases to trimming and J lost 5 bases, with 23 bases between them. The CDR3 is 18 residues long. Germline CDR1 is LGHNA and CDR2 is YNFKEQ. CDR3 sequence (DNA): TGTGCCAGCAGCCTCCACGACAGGGTCTTGGGACTTACCGGGGAGCTGTTTTTT. This sequence encodes CASSLHDRVLGLTGELFF.

This clonotype came up a few times. This chain uses TRBV5-1 with TRBJ2-3; D remains ambiguous. Germline values: CDR1 SGHRS, CDR2 YFSETQ. This CDR3 is 15 amino acids long. V was clipped by 7 bases and J by 3 bases, with 18 bases between them. The CDR3 reads CASALGSPLTDTQYF. DNA for the CDR3: TGCGCCAGCGCACTTGGGTCCCCTTTGACAGATACGCAGTATTTT.

Ten or more counts support this clonotype. The chain has TRBV2 and TRBJ1-2, with unresolved D. The CDR3 has 13 amino acids. Germline loops: CDR1 SNHLY, CDR2 FYNNEI. Between the trimmed V and J ends, which lost 6 bases and 1 base, there was a span of 9 bases. The DNA for the CDR3 is TGTGCCAGCAGGTACAGACTTAACTATGGCTACACCTTC. It codes for CASRYRLNYGYTF.

The rearrangement links TRBV28 to TRBJ1-5; 8 bases map to TRBD1. CDR3 size: 16 residues. The germline gives CDR1 MDHEN, CDR2 SYDVKM. The V segment lost 3 bases and the J segment 4 bases; nucleotides outside the gene matches: 8. CDR3 sequence reads: CASSFGHRGANQPQHF. CDR3 DNA: TGTGCCAGCAGTTTCGGTCACAGGGGGGCGAATCAGCCCCAGCATTTT.

The chain uses TRBV20-1 and TRBJ1-1; possible D gene TRBD1, 5 bases. V dropped 2 bases and J dropped 4 bases, with 14 bases sitting between them. The CDR3 has 14 residues. Germline V gene sequence: CDR1 DFQATT, CDR2 SNEGSKA (reference sequence). The CDR3 region is CSARKGGGSTEAFF. In DNA form, the CDR3 reads TGCAGTGCTAGAAAGGGTGGGGGGTCCACTGAAGCTTTCTTT.

The chain links TRBV9 to TRBJ2-2; tentatively, D is TRBD2 (5 bases). Trimming removed 0 bases from V and 1 base from J, with 13 bases in between. CDR3 length: 17 residues. Per germline, CDR1 SGDLS and CDR2 YYNGEE. The CDR3 DNA sequence: TGTGCCAGCAGCGTAGCTAGCCTTACCATGAACACCGGGGAGCTGTTTTTT. Translation gives CASSVASLTMNTGELFF.

This clonotype turned up a few times. This chain links TRBV28 with TRBJ2-5; D is unclear. Trimming pared 2 bases from V and 0 bases from J, leaving 7 bases between. The length of the CDR3 is 14 residues. CDR1 is MDHEN, CDR2 SYDVKM, per germline. The CDR3 sequence: CASSLTVYQETQYF. The CDR3 nucleotides are TGTGCCAGCAGTTTAACCGTGTACCAAGAGACCCAGTACTTC.

The chain carries TRBV2 and TRBJ2-5, with TRBD1 identical over 9 bases. The J call is in doubt because the DNA end fits TRBJ2-7 better. CDR1 and CDR2 from the germline V gene are SNHLY and FYNNEI. The CDR3 runs 14 residues. CDR3 loop: CARDRGPPRYEQYF. The DNA for the CDR3 is TGTGCCAGGGACAGGGGACCTCCTCGCTACGAGCAGTACTTC.

This clonotype was counted only a few times. The genes are TRBV12-5 and TRBJ2-2, with a possible D match to TRBD2 (6 bases). The CDR3 has 12 amino acids. Germline CDR1 LGHNT, CDR2 FRNRAP. V dropped 6 bases and J dropped 5 bases, with 7 bases sitting between them. DNA of the CDR3: TGTGCTAGTGGCCGGGGGACCGGGGAGCTGTTTTTT. Residues: CASGRGTGELFF.

V and J are TRBV12-3 or TRBV12-4 and TRBJ2-3; D unresolved. CDR3 length: 15 amino acids. V lost 5 bases to trimming and J lost 3 bases, with 15 bases between them. CDR3 nucleotides: TGTGCCAGCAGTCCCCGGGTGCTAGGAACAGATACGCAGTATTTT. As protein: CASSPRVLGTDTQYF.